The next 7 T cell receptor beta chains were all read from a single sample in a study of shared clonotypes between healthy human individuals. The data were produced by immunoSEQ multiplex PCR, yet TCRdb's version contains in-frame clones alone and is incomplete. The repertoire includes 2 million to 2.5 million clones, approximately 95% of them detected once, and about 0.39% sits in the top ten. The sequencing sample was made of naive CD4+ T cells from PBMCs. Subset described: CD45RA+ positively selected. The source is a man aged 18 to 30 in good health. Some clones in this sample may be carry-over from other donors' samples.

V is TRBV7-9 and J is TRBJ1-4; tentative D call: TRBD1 (6 bases). Germline V gene lookup returns CDR1 SEHNR and CDR2 FQNEAQ (reference sequence). This CDR3 contains 13 residues. The V and J ends lost 1 base and 12 bases respectively, with 12 bases between them. The CDR3 sequence is CASSLESRGELFF. CDR3 nucleotide sequence: TGTGCCAGCAGCTTAGAGAGCAGGGGAGAACTGTTTTTT.

CDR3 DNA sequence: TGTGCCAGCAGCTTTGAGGGAACTAATGAAAAACTGTTTTTT. The encoded protein is CASSFEGTNEKLFF. The V call is TRBV7-3, the J call TRBJ1-4; D ambiguous. The CDR3 is made up of 14 amino acids. Trimming took off 3 bases at V and 1 base at J, with 6 bases between the two ends. CDR1 SGHTA and CDR2 FQGTGA come from the germline V gene.

V is TRBV30 and J is TRBJ2-2; the D is unclear. V dropped 0 bases and J dropped 6 bases, with 11 bases sitting between them. Germline V gene data show CDR1 as GTSNPN and CDR2 as SVGIG (reference sequence). This CDR3 is 14 amino acids long. This CDR3 reads CAWSVNLEAGELFF. CDR3 DNA sequence: TGTGCCTGGAGTGTAAATCTTGAGGCCGGGGAGCTGTTTTTT.

The chain couples TRBV4-2 to TRBJ2-7, with 9 nucleotides matching TRBD2. V lost 6 bases, J lost 0 bases, and 9 bases stayed unmatched. The germline V gene encodes CDR1 LGHNA and CDR2 YNFKEQ. The CDR3 totals 16 residues. The CDR3 DNA reads as TGTGCCAGCAGTTCCACTAGCGGGTCGAGCTCCTACGAGCAGTACTTC. Residues: CASSSTSGSSSYEQYF.

The gene calls are TRBV6-5 and TRBJ2-7; 8 nucleotides match TRBD2. The CDR3 totals 15 residues. V dropped 2 bases and J dropped 5; count of bases not matched to a gene: 8. In germline, CDR1 is MNHEY, CDR2 SVGAGI. CDR3 region: CASSYRGSGGNEQYF. In nucleotides, the CDR3 is TGTGCCAGCAGTTACCGAGGAAGCGGGGGTAACGAGCAGTACTTC.

V is TRBV5-1 and J is TRBJ1-1; no reliable D call. The germline V gene encodes CDR1 SGHRS and CDR2 YFSETQ. This CDR3 contains 15 residues. V dropped 0 bases and J dropped 1 base, with 10 bases sitting between them. CDR3 nucleotides: TGCGCCAGCAGCTTGGTAGTGGGGTCGAACACTGAAGCTTTCTTT. Translating it yields CASSLVVGSNTEAFF.

V and J are TRBV29-1 and TRBJ2-7; TRBD2 might be the D (6 bases). CDR3 length equals 13 residues. Trimming shortened V by 3 bases and J by 4 bases, and 13 bases separated the two germline ends. CDR1 is SQVTM and CDR2 is ANQGSEA in the germline V gene. The CDR3, as DNA: TGCAGCGTTGAGGGGGACGCGGGATACGAGCAGTACTTC. Its protein is CSVEGDAGYEQYF.